The source of this T cell receptor (beta chain) is a study of regulatory T cells in long-lasting Graves disease. General observations from the study: Among persistent patients, a larger number of public clonotypes were shared (roughly 2,700) than among newly diagnosed patients (about 1,000). With a small sample size, accuracy may have been reduced.

This clonotype was seen more than once but under ten times. What it binds is unknown. Per germline, CDR1 SGHRS and CDR2 YFSETQ. This CDR3 comprises 15 residues. V was clipped by 3 bases and J by 5 bases, with 17 bases between them. Library construction for TCR beta used iRepertoire HTBI primers and Arm-PCR of CDR3 regions. TCRdb passed the multiplex PCR reads through MiXCR, listing each CDR3 protein once. This table holds roughly 510,000 distinct CDR3 sequences, about 16% found once. Described time point: newly diagnosed GD, antithyroid drugs for less than 3 months. Preparation of the TCR library used RNA extracted from PBMCs. Separately, the same data were catalogued under a study of T cells in Graves' hyperthyroidism and ophthalmopathy. That publication notes: Blood also showed most of the thyroid clonotypes that were expanded above 0.001.

This TCR was sampled from a man between 18 and 35 years old with Graves disease. Specimen: peripheral blood mononuclear cells (PBMCs), collected at new diagnosis, from a patient treated with antithyroid drugs. This chain uses TRBV5-1 with TRBJ1-1; D gene ambiguous. CDR3 nucleotides: TGCGCCAGCAGCTGGGGTAGTGGAGGCGGGACTGAAGCTTTCTTT. Its protein is CASSWGSGGGTEAFF.